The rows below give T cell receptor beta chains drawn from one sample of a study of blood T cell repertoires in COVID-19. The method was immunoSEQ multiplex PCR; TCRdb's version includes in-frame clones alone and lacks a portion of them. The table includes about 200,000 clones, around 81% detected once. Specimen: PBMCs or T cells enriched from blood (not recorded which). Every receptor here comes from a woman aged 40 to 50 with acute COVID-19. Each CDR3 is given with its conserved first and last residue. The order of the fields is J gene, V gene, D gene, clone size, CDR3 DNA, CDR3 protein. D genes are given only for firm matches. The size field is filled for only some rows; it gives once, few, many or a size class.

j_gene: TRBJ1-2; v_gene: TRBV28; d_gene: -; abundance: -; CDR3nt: TGTGCCAGCATATCCAGGGGCCTCCGTTTACGTGGCTACACCTTC; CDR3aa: CASISRGLRLRGYTF
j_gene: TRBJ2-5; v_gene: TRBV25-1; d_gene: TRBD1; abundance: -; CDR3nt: TGTGCCAATACGGACAGGGTAATGGCGGGGGAGACCCAGTACTTC; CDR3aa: CANTDRVMAGETQYF
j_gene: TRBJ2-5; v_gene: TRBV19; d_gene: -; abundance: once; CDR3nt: TGTGCCAGTAGTCGGAACAGACAGGTCCTCCAAGAGACCCAGTACTTC; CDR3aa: CASSRNRQVLQETQYF
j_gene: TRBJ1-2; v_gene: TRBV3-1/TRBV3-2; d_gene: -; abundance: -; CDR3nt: TGTGCCAGCAGCCCGGGTCCTGCCCCCCGCGGCTACACCTTC; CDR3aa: CASSPGPAPRGYTF
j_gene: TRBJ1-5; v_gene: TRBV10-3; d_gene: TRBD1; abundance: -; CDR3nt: TGTGCCATCAGGGATAACAGGGGTCATCAGCCCCAGCATTTT; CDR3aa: CAIRDNRGHQPQHF
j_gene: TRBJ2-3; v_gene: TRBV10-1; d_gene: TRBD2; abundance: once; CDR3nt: TGCGCCAGCAGTGGGAATCCTAGCGGGGGCACAGATACGCAGTATTTT; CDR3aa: CASSGNPSGGTDTQYF
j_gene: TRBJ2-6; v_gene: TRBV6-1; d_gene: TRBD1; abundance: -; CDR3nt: TGTGCCAGCAGTGTGCAGGGGGCCGGCTCTGGGGCCAACGTCCTGACTTTC; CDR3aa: CASSVQGAGSGANVLTF
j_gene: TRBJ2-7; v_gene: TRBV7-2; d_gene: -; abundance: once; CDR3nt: TGTGCCAGCAGCTTAGAGGCGGACTCCTACGAGCAGTACTTC; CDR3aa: CASSLEADSYEQYF
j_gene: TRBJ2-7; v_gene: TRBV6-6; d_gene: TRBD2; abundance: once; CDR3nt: TGTGCCAGCAGTTCGCCGACTAGCGGAACCCAGCAGTACTTC; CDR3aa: CASSSPTSGTQQYF
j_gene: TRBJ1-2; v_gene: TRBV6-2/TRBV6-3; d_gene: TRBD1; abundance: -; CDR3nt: TGTGCCAGCAGTTCGGTAGTGGGACAGGCTACTAACTATGGCTACACCTTC; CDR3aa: CASSSVVGQATNYGYTF
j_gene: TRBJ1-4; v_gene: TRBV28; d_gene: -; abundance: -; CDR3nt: TGTGCCAGCAGTTATGCGGGGATCTTTGCAACTAATGAAAAACTGTTTTTT; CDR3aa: CASSYAGIFATNEKLFF
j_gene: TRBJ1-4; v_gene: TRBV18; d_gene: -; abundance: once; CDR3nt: TGTGCCAGCTCACAGGGCTCGGGGTCTGCAACTAATGAAAAACTGTTTTTT; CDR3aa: CASSQGSGSATNEKLFF
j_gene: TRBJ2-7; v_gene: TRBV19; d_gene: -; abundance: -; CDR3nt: TGTGCCAGTAGTATAGCGGCAGCCCCTAGCTCCTACGAGCAGTACTTC; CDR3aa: CASSIAAAPSSYEQYF
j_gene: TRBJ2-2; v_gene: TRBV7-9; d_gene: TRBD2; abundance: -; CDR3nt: TGTGCCAGCAGCGGGGGACTAGCGGGAGTGGTCGGGGAGCTGTTTTTT; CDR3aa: CASSGGLAGVVGELFF
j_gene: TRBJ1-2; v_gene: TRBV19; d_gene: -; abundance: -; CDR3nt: TGTGCCAGTAGTGCAGGGATGGGTGGCTACACCTTC; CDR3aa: CASSAGMGGYTF
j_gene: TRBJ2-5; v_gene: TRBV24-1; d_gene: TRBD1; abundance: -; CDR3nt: TGTGCCACCAGTGAGTTCAGGAGGGGCCAGGGGGCACAAGAGACCCAGTACTTC; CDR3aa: CATSEFRRGQGAQETQYF
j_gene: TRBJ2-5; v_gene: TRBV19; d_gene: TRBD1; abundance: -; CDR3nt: TGTGCCAGTAGTGTGGGGGACAGGGGGCGTGAGACCCAGTACTTC; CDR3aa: CASSVGDRGRETQYF
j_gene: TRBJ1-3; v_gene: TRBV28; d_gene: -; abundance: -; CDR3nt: TGTGCCAGCAGGAGCGGCCCCGGGGTGGCCGGAAACACCATATATTTT; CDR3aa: CASRSGPGVAGNTIYF
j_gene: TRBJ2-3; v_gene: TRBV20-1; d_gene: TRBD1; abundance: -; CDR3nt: TGCAGTGCTAGTGCGGGACAGGTGAGCACAGATACGCAGTATTTT; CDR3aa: CSASAGQVSTDTQYF
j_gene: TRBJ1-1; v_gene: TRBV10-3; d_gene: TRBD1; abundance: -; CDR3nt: TGTGCCATCAGTGGGGGACAGCTCACTGAAGCTTTCTTT; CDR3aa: CAISGGQLTEAFF
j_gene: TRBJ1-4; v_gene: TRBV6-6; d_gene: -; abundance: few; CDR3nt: TGTGCCAGCAGGACCGGACAGAGACAGAATGAAAAACTGTTTTTT; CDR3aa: CASRTGQRQNEKLFF
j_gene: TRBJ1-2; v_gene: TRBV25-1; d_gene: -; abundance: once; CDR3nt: TGTGCCAGCATAGGGGGGGCAAGACACCATAACTATGGCTACACCTTC; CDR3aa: CASIGGARHHNYGYTF
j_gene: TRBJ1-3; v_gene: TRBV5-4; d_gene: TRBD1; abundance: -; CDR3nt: TGTGCCAGCAGCTTCCCGACAGGGGCTGGAAACACCATATATTTT; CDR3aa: CASSFPTGAGNTIYF
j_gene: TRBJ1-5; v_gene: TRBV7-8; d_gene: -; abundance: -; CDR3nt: TGTGCCAGCAGCTTAGTAGGCAGGGAAAATCAGCCCCAGCATTTT; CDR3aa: CASSLVGRENQPQHF
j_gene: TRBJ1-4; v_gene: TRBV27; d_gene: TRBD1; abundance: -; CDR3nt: TGTGCCAGCAGGGACGGGACAGGGTGGAGTGAAAAACTGTTTTTT; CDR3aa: CASRDGTGWSEKLFF
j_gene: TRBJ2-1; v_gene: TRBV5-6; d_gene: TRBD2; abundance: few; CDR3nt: TGTGCCAGCAGCTCCTTGGCGGGAGGGCCTAGCTCCTACAATGAGCAGTTCTTC; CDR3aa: CASSSLAGGPSSYNEQFF
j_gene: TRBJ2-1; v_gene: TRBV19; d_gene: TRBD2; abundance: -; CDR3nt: TGTGCCAGTAGTACCTGGGGACTAAACAATGAGCAGTTCTTC; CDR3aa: CASSTWGLNNEQFF
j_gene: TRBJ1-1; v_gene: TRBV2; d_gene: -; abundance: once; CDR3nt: TGTGCCAGCAGTGAGGGCAGGGTCACTGAAGCTTTCTTT; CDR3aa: CASSEGRVTEAFF
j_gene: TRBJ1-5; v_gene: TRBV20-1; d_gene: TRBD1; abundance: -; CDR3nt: TGCAGTGCTAGTGTTCGGACAGGGGGCGCGTATAGCAATCAGCCCCAGCATTTT; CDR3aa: CSASVRTGGAYSNQPQHF
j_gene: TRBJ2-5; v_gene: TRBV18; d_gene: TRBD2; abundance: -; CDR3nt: TGTGCCAGCTCACCCCCGGCGGGGGGAGAGACCCAGTACTTC; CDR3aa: CASSPPAGGETQYF
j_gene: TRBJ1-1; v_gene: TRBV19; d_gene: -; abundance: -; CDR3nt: TGTGCCAGTAGTGCGCACAGATTCGGGGACACTGAAGCTTTCTTT; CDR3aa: CASSAHRFGDTEAFF
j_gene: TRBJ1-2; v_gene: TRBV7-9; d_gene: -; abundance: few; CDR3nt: TGTGCCAGCAGCTTATCGGTCCAATTTAACTATGGCTACACCTTC; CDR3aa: CASSLSVQFNYGYTF
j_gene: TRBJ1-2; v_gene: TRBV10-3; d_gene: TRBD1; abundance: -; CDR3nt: TGTGCCATCAGTGAGCCATACTCCGGGGGGACAGGAAGACTCTATGGCTACACCTTC; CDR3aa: CAISEPYSGGTGRLYGYTF
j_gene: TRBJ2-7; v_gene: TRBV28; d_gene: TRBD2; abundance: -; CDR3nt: TGTGCCAGCCGAGCGGGGGGGGGCTTCGGCGAGCAGTACTTC; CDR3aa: CASRAGGGFGEQYF
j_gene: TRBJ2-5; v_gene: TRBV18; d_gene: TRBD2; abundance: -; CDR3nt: TGTGCCAGCTCACCCTTGAGGGAGGGCCCTCCGGGTCACTTC; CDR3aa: CASSPLREGPPGHF
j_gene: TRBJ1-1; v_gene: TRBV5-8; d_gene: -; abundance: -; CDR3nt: TGTGCCAGCAGCTTCGGACTCCAGAACACTGAAGCTTTCTTT; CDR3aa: CASSFGLQNTEAFF
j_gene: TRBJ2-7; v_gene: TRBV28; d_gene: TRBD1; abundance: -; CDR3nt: TGTGCCAGCAGTGGAAGGACAGGCTCCTACGAGCAGTACTTC; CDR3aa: CASSGRTGSYEQYF
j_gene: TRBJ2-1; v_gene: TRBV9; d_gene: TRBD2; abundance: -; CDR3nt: TGTGCCAGCAGGAGGATAGCGGGAGACGTGATAAATGAGCAGTTCTTC; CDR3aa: CASRRIAGDVINEQFF
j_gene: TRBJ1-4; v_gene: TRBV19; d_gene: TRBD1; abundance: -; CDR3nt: TGTGCCAGTAGTATCGTTGGGACAGGGCAGGCGGAACTGTTTTTT; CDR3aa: CASSIVGTGQAELFF
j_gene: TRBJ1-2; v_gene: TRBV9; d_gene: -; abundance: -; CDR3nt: TGTGCCAGCAGCGTAGGTAACAGGGAGTCTGATGGCTACACCTTC; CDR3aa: CASSVGNRESDGYTF
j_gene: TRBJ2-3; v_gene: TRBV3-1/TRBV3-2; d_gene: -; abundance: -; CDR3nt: TGTGCCAGCAGCCTCCGACAAGAGTACACAGATACGCAGTATTTT; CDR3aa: CASSLRQEYTDTQYF
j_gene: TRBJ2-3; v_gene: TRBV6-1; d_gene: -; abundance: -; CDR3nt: TGTGCCAGCAGTGAAGTGGGGGGTGGGATAGGCACAGATACGCAGTATTTT; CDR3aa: CASSEVGGGIGTDTQYF
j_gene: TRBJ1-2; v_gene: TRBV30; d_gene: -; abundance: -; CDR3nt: TGTGCCTGGAGTGTGTCCGGGGATGCCTATGGCTACACCTTC; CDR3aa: CAWSVSGDAYGYTF
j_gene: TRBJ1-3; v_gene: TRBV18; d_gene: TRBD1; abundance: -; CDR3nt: TGTGCCAGCTCACCCCAGGGGGTGTCTGGAAACACCATATATTTT; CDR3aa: CASSPQGVSGNTIYF
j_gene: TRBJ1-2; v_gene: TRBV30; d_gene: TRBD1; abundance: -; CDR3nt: TGTGCCTGGAGCGGAGGCGGCAGGGGGCTGGCCTATGGCTACACCTTC; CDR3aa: CAWSGGGRGLAYGYTF
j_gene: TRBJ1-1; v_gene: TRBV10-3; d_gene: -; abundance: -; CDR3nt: TGTGCCATCAGTCCGGACAATCTGGACACTGAAGCTTTCTTT; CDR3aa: CAISPDNLDTEAFF